This entry describes one TCR beta chain. What it binds is not known. The entry originates in a study of OX40 agonist ivuxolimab in advanced cancers. Study-level results: The study observed clonal expansion of CD4+ and CD8+ blood T cells by week 6 at 0.1 to 3.0 mg/kg.

Only in-frame clones appear in the TCRdb table, and some are missing; sequencing was by immunoSEQ multiplex PCR. The repertoire consists of 40,000 to 60,000 clones, with 85% occurring once and the leading ten covering 20%. This CDR3 spans 10 amino acids. CDR1 is SNHLY, CDR2 FYNNEI, per germline. V was trimmed by 6 bases and J by 9 bases, leaving 9 bases between them. The receptor was derived from an adult with an advanced solid tumor such as melanoma, head and neck, liver or kidney cancer. Sample: CD4+ or CD8+ T cells sorted from blood, taken in a trial of the OX40 agonist ivuxolimab. The chain links TRBV2 to TRBJ2-7; D uncertain. The CDR3, as DNA: TGTGCCAGCAGCCTCCTCTTGCAGTACGTC. It is translated as CASSLLLQYV.